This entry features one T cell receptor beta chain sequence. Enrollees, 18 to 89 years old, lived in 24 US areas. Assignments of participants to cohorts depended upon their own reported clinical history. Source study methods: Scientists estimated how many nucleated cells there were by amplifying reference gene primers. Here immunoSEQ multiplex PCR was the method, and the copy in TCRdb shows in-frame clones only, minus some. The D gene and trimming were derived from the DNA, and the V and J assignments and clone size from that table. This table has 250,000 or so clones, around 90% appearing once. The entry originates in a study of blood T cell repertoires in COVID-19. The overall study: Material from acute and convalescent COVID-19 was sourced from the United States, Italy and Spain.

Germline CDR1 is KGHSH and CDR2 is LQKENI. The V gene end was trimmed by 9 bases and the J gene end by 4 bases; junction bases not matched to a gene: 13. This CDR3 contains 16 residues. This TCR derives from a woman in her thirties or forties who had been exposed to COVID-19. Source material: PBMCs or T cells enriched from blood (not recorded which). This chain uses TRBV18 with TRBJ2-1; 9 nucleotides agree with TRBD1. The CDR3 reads CASMGTGTGRYNEQFF. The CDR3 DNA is TGTGCCAGTATGGGTACAGGGACAGGGAGATACAATGAGCAGTTCTTC. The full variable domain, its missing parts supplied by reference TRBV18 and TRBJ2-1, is NAGVMQNPRHLVRRRGQEARLRCSPMKGHSHVYWYRQLPEEGLKFMVYLQKENIIDESGMPKERFSAEFPKEGPSILRIQQVVRGDSAAYFCASMGTGTGRYNEQFFGPGTRLTVL.